This TCR beta chain was profiled in a study of T cell responses to AZD1222 COVID-19 vaccine. Germline V gene sequence: CDR1 KGHDR, CDR2 SFDVKD. The CDR3 is 11 residues long. Study-wide points: Mostly white British, mostly female donors; authors suggested clonal diversity may be underestimated. Dominant at 160-218 and 743-854, vaccine-associated CD4 TCRs also spanned spike. Spike-specific TCR repertoires showed rising breadth and depth after two AZD1222 doses. Repertoires were obtained only post-peak T cell response.

Comments on this clone: No antigen is known for it. One junction end does not reproduce the germline sequence, and a read error may be involved.

Produced via immunoSEQ multiplex PCR; TCRdb's table is partial and in-frame only. Among 140,000 or so clones, around nine tenths were seen once, and the ten largest hold under 2%. The chain is built from TRBV24-1 and TRBJ1-1; D is possibly TRBD1 (5 bases). This receptor was taken from an adult who received the AZD1222 COVID-19 vaccine. Here the sequenced sample was peripheral blood, taken 28 days after the second AZD1222 dose. CDR3 region: CATSDGTEAFF. The CDR3 nucleotides read TGTGCCACCAGTGATGGGACTGAGGCTTTCTTT.